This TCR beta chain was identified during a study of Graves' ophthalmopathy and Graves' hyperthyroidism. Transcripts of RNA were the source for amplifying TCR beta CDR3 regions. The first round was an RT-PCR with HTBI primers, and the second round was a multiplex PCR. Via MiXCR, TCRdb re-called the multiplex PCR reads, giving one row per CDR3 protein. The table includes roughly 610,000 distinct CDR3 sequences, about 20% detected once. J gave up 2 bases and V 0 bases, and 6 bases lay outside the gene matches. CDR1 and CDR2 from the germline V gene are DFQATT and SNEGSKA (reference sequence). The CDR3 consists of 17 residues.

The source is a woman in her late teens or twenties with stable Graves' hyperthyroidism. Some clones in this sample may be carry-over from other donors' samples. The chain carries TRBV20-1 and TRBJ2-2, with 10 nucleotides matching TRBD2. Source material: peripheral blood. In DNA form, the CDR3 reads TGCAGTGCTAGAGATTTAGCGGGAGGCCTTAACACCGGGGAGCTGTTTTTT. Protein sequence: CSARDLAGGLNTGELFF.